Listed below are T cell receptor beta chains from one sample, sequenced in a study of PD-L1 blockade in urothelial cancer. Some clones are missing from TCRdb's copy, which holds only in-frame ones; the method was immunoSEQ multiplex PCR. Among around 62,000 clones listed, about nine tenths were seen once. The sequencing here drew on PBMCs, taken around atezolizumab (anti-PD-L1) treatment. Receptors originate from a man in his sixties with urothelial cancer. Each CDR3 is given with its conserved first and last residue. The order of the fields is clone size, V gene, J gene, CDR3 length, D gene, CDR3 DNA, CDR3 protein. The D gene is left open where the match is weak. Expanded clones are given a class, and other clones once, few, many or no size at all.

.	TRBV2	TRBJ2-6	15	TRBD1	TGTGCCAGCAGTGCAGGGGGAGCTGGGGCCAACGTCCTGACTTTC	CASSAGGAGANVLTF
.	TRBV5-1	TRBJ1-2	13	.	TGCGCCAGCACCGATACGGGGATCTATGGCTACACCTTC	CASTDTGIYGYTF
.	TRBV14	TRBJ2-7	14	TRBD2	TGTGCCAGCAGCCAAAGGACTAGCGGCCTCGAGCAGTACTTC	CASSQRTSGLEQYF
.	TRBV4-1	TRBJ2-3	16	TRBD2	TGCGCCAGCAGCCAAGATTACCAGCGGGAGCTAGATACGCAGTATTTT	CASSQDYQRELDTQYF
once	TRBV9	TRBJ1-5	15	TRBD1	TGTGCCAGCAGCGTAGTGGGACAGGGTATTCAGCCCCAGCATTTT	CASSVVGQGIQPQHF
.	TRBV9	TRBJ2-5	14	.	TGTGCCAGCAGCGTAGGACTTACCGGGGAGACCCAGTACTTC	CASSVGLTGETQYF
.	TRBV19	TRBJ1-2	14	.	TGTGCCAGTAGTAAGGCGGCCAGTAGCTATGGCTACACCTTC	CASSKAASSYGYTF
once	TRBV19	TRBJ2-7	14	TRBD1	TGTGCCAGCAACCGACAGGGGAGCTCCTACGAGCAGTACTTC	CASNRQGSSYEQYF
.	TRBV7-9	TRBJ1-5	12	.	TGTGCCAGCAGCTTAGAGAGCCAGCCCCAGCATTTT	CASSLESQPQHF
.	TRBV5-4	TRBJ1-1	15	TRBD1	TGTGCCAGCAGAAAAGACAGGGACCGGGGCACTGAAGCTTTCTTT	CASRKDRDRGTEAFF
.	TRBV25-1	TRBJ1-3	15	.	TGTGCCAGCCGACCCACGGGGTCGGGGGGAAACACCATATATTTT	CASRPTGSGGNTIYF
.	TRBV6-1	TRBJ2-7	13	TRBD1	TGTGCCAGCAGTGGACAGGGGTACACCGAGCAGTACTTC	CASSGQGYTEQYF
few	TRBV30	TRBJ1-6	13	.	TGTGCCTGGAGTGGGGGCGGTAGTTCACCCCTCCACTTT	CAWSGGGSSPLHF
.	TRBV6-5	TRBJ2-1	15	TRBD2	TGTGCCAGCAGTTTCCGACTAGCGCCCAGGCATGAGCAGTTCTTC	CASSFRLAPRHEQFF
.	TRBV2	TRBJ1-5	14	TRBD1	TGTGCCAGCAGTGAGGGACAGGGGAGGCAGCCCCAGCATTTT	CASSEGQGRQPQHF
.	TRBV27	TRBJ2-5	15	.	TGTGCCACCCACGCTGGTAGCGGAAAAAAAGAGACCCAGTACTTC	CATHAGSGKKETQYF
.	TRBV7-8	TRBJ1-5	17	.	TGTGCCAGCAGCGTTAGCTATGACCACTATAGCAATCAGCCCCAGCATTTT	CASSVSYDHYSNQPQHF
.	TRBV30	TRBJ1-1	13	TRBD1	TGTGCCTGGAGTCCGACAGGGACAGGGCGTATCTTCTTT	CAWSPTGTGRIFF
once	TRBV28	TRBJ1-5	17	TRBD1	TGTGCCAGCAGTTTTCTGGAGGGGGCGATTAGCAATCAGCCCCAGCATTTT	CASSFLEGAISNQPQHF
.	TRBV5-1	TRBJ2-1	15	TRBD1	TGCGCCAGCAGCTTGGCCGGACAGGCAGAGGATGAGCAGTTCTTC	CASSLAGQAEDEQFF
.	TRBV19	TRBJ2-7	14	.	TGTGCCAGTATGTCTACAGCCGACTCCTACGAGCAGTACTTC	CASMSTADSYEQYF
.	TRBV6-5	TRBJ1-2	13	.	TGTGCCAGCAGCTTAAGAGCTAACTATGGCTACACCTTC	CASSLRANYGYTF
.	TRBV11-2	TRBJ1-6	15	.	TGTGCCAGCAGCTTAGCGGACACGTCGATTAGACCCCTCCACTTT	CASSLADTSIRPLHF
.	TRBV7-8	TRBJ1-5	15	.	TGTGCCAGCAGCTTAGGGGTAGGGGCCTATCAGCCCCAGCATTTT	CASSLGVGAYQPQHF
.	TRBV27	TRBJ1-4	15	.	TGTGCCAGCAGTACCCGAAGTTTCCGGGATGAAAAACTGTTTTTT	CASSTRSFRDEKLFF
.	TRBV11-3	TRBJ1-3	15	TRBD1	TGTGCCAGCAGCTCCCGGACAGGGGCTGGAAACACCATATATTTT	CASSSRTGAGNTIYF
once	TRBV9	TRBJ2-2	15	.	TGTGCCAGCAGCGTTGGGAGTTTGAACACCGGGGAGCTGTTTTTT	CASSVGSLNTGELFF
.	TRBV2	TRBJ1-3	13	.	TGTGCCAGCAGTGCAGGGGTAGGAAACACCATATATTTT	CASSAGVGNTIYF
once	TRBV4-2	TRBJ2-2	14	.	TGTGCCAGCAGCCGGTCGGGGGAAACCGGGGAGCTGTTTTTT	CASSRSGETGELFF
.	TRBV19	TRBJ2-7	15	TRBD1	TGTGCCAGTAGTATATCCGGGACAGTTCAATACGAGCAGTACTTC	CASSISGTVQYEQYF
.	TRBV7-8	TRBJ2-1	16	.	TGTGCCAGCAGCTTAGGCGGGACAGCCTCCTACAATGAGCAGTTCTTC	CASSLGGTASYNEQFF
.	TRBV7-9	TRBJ1-2	13	.	TGTGCCAGCAGCTTAGGTGGCTACTATGGCTACACCTTC	CASSLGGYYGYTF
.	TRBV5-1	TRBJ1-2	11	.	TGCGCCAGCAGCCCGGGTGATGGCTACACCTTC	CASSPGDGYTF
.	TRBV27	TRBJ1-5	15	TRBD1	TGTGCCAGCAGTAAAACAGGGGGCTGGGGTCAGCCCCAGCATTTT	CASSKTGGWGQPQHF
.	TRBV5-1	TRBJ2-7	18	TRBD2	TGCGCCAGCAGCTTGTTGGGACTAGCGGGAGTCGGGGGATTCGAGCAGTACTTC	CASSLLGLAGVGGFEQYF
.	TRBV6-5	TRBJ1-2	13	TRBD1	TGTGCCAGCAGTTTGGCAGGGGGCTATGGCTACACCTTC	CASSLAGGYGYTF
.	TRBV28	TRBJ2-7	14	.	TGTGCCAGCAGTGCTCCGACAGGATACTACGAGCAGTACTTC	CASSAPTGYYEQYF
.	TRBV6-1	TRBJ1-5	14	.	TGTGCCAGCAGTGGAACAGGGCTCAATCAGCCCCAGCATTTT	CASSGTGLNQPQHF
.	TRBV5-6	TRBJ2-1	16	TRBD2	TGTGCCAGCAGCGACATTCGGGCGGGAGGTACTTTGGAGCAGTTCTTC	CASSDIRAGGTLEQFF
.	TRBV5-1	TRBJ1-5	17	TRBD1	TGCGCCAGCCTTCACAGGGGACAGGGGTACGGTTATCAGCCCCAGCATTTT	CASLHRGQGYGYQPQHF
.	TRBV30	TRBJ2-7	13	.	TGTGCCTGGACCGTCGGGGCAGGGGTTAGAAAGTACTTC	CAWTVGAGVRKYF
.	TRBV20-1	TRBJ2-7	11	.	TGCAGTGCGGGGAAAACGGGGGAGCAGTACTTC	CSAGKTGEQYF